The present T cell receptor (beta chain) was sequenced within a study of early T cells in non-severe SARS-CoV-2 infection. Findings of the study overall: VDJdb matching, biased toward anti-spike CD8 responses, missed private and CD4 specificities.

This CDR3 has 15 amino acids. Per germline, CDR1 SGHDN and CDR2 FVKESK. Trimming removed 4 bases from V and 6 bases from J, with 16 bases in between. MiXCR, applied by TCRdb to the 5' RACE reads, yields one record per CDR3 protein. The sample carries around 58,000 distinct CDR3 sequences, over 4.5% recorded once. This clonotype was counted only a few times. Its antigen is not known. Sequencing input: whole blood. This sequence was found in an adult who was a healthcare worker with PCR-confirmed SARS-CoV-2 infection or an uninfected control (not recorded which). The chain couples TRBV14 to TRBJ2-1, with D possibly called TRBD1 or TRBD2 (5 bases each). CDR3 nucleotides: TGTGCCAGCAGCCCAATGAGGGGCCTCGGCAATGAGCAGTTCTTC. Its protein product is CASSPMRGLGNEQFF.